This is a list of T cell receptor beta chains from one sample in a study of cytomegalovirus exposure and HLA in healthy donors. TCRdb's table, derived via immunoSEQ multiplex PCR, lists solely in-frame clones and lacks some. The profile shows more than 150,000 clones, over 75% of them singletons. Material: PBMCs. Every receptor here comes from a girl younger than two in good health and CMV-seronegative. Both conserved end residues are part of each CDR3. The D gene is left open where the match is weak. A row's size may be missing; if present it is once, few, many or a size class.

D gene	clone size	V gene	J gene	CDR3 protein	CDR3 DNA
TRBD1	.	TRBV15	TRBJ2-5	CATSRGSLGTALQETQYF	TGTGCCACCAGCAGAGGCTCTCTTGGGACAGCCCTCCAAGAGACCCAGTACTTC
TRBD2	.	TRBV27	TRBJ2-2	CASSHSGGGPHGGELFF	TGTGCCAGCAGTCATTCGGGGGGGGGCCCCCATGGCGGGGAGCTGTTTTTT
TRBD1	.	TRBV30	TRBJ1-1	CACEGGETEAFF	TGTGCCTGTGAAGGGGGCGAGACTGAAGCTTTCTTT
TRBD1	.	TRBV5-6	TRBJ1-4	CASSSGQFEKLFF	TGTGCCAGCAGCTCGGGACAGTTTGAAAAACTGTTTTTT
.	.	TRBV7-9	TRBJ1-1	CASSRSVDTEAFF	TGTGCCAGCAGTCGGAGCGTCGACACTGAAGCTTTCTTT
.	.	TRBV4-2	TRBJ2-3	CASSQEVEITDTQYF	TGTGCCAGCAGCCAAGAGGTAGAAATAACAGATACGCAGTATTTT
TRBD1	.	TRBV10-3	TRBJ1-6	CAISESDRGGSPLHF	TGTGCCATCAGTGAGTCGGACAGGGGAGGTTCACCCCTCCACTTT
TRBD1	.	TRBV7-3	TRBJ1-1	CASSPGTVNTEAFF	TGTGCCAGCAGCCCGGGGACAGTGAACACTGAAGCTTTCTTT
.	.	TRBV5-1	TRBJ2-7	CASSLGPPGQTPYEQYF	TGCGCCAGCAGCTTGGGACCCCCAGGACAGACACCCTACGAGCAGTACTTC
.	once	TRBV2	TRBJ1-5	CASSERQNSNQPQHF	TGTGCCAGCAGTGAGCGACAGAATAGCAATCAGCCCCAGCATTTT
TRBD1	.	TRBV18	TRBJ1-6	CASSPGQGYNSPLHF	TGTGCCAGCTCACCGGGACAGGGTTATAATTCACCCCTCCACTTT
.	.	TRBV9	TRBJ2-1	CASSWIGGAGTVNNEQFF	TGTGCCAGCAGTTGGATCGGTGGGGCGGGGACAGTCAACAATGAGCAGTTCTTC
.	.	TRBV9	TRBJ2-1	CASSPGTLVDEQFF	TGTGCCAGCAGCCCTGGGACTTTGGTGGATGAGCAGTTCTTC
.	.	TRBV19	TRBJ1-2	CASSIVLGRLGGYTF	TGTGCCAGTAGTATAGTGTTGGGGAGACTAGGAGGCTACACCTTC
.	.	TRBV5-5	TRBJ2-3	CASSLMREGDTQYF	TGTGCCAGCAGCTTGATGAGGGAAGGAGATACGCAGTATTTT
.	.	TRBV2	TRBJ2-3	CASRVVDTQYF	TGTGCCAGCAGAGTAGTAGATACGCAGTATTTT
TRBD2	.	TRBV4-1	TRBJ2-7	CASSQGPGLAGGSYEQYF	TGCGCCAGCAGCCAAGGTCCGGGACTAGCGGGGGGATCCTACGAGCAGTACTTC
.	.	TRBV9	TRBJ2-1	CASSAQGPGSYNEQFF	TGTGCCAGCAGCGCACAGGGCCCAGGCTCCTACAATGAGCAGTTCTTC
TRBD1	.	TRBV11-2	TRBJ2-7	CASSFDRGRQYF	TGTGCCAGCAGCTTTGACAGGGGGCGGCAGTACTTC
.	once	TRBV2	TRBJ2-1	CATKAVSRYNEQFF	TGTGCCACCAAAGCGGTCAGCAGGTACAATGAGCAGTTCTTC
TRBD1	.	TRBV4-1	TRBJ2-4	CASSQDPAGGWGLNIQYF	TGCGCCAGCAGCCAAGATCCGGCAGGGGGCTGGGGATTAAACATTCAGTACTTC
.	.	TRBV28	TRBJ1-2	CASSPITRGDGYTF	TGTGCCAGCAGTCCCATCACCCGGGGAGACGGCTACACCTTC
.	once	TRBV6-5	TRBJ1-1	CASSSLPGQNTEAFF	TGTGCCAGCAGTTCCCTACCTGGACAGAACACTGAAGCTTTCTTT
TRBD2	.	TRBV6-1	TRBJ2-1	CASSETLAPWSNEQFF	TGTGCCAGCAGTGAGACACTAGCGCCCTGGTCCAATGAGCAGTTCTTC
TRBD2	.	TRBV30	TRBJ2-1	CAWSVKAGDNEQFF	TGTGCCTGGAGTGTCAAAGCGGGGGACAATGAGCAGTTCTTC
TRBD1	few	TRBV6-4	TRBJ1-1	CASRRGPGTEAFF	TGTGCCAGCAGGAGGGGGCCCGGCACTGAAGCTTTCTTT
.	.	TRBV11-2	TRBJ2-7	CASSLAGNWSAYEQYF	TGTGCCAGCAGCTTAGCAGGGAACTGGTCGGCCTACGAGCAGTACTTC
TRBD2	.	TRBV7-2	TRBJ2-7	CASSRIQLAGGPKGEQYF	TGTGCCAGCAGCCGAATACAATTAGCGGGAGGCCCCAAGGGCGAGCAGTACTTC
.	few	TRBV7-9	TRBJ2-2	CASSLGRAAGDGELFF	TGTGCCAGCAGCTTAGGGAGAGCGGCAGGGGACGGGGAGCTGTTTTTT
.	.	TRBV7-3	TRBJ2-1	CASSLAAGRGGNEQFF	TGTGCCAGCAGCTTAGCCGCGGGGCGGGGTGGGAATGAGCAGTTCTTC
TRBD1	.	TRBV5-1	TRBJ1-2	CASSLQGYNYGYTF	TGCGCCAGCAGCTTACAGGGGTATAACTATGGCTACACCTTC
.	.	TRBV25-1	TRBJ1-4	CASREGLGDEKLFF	TGTGCCAGCAGGGAGGGTCTTGGGGATGAAAAACTGTTTTTT
TRBD2	.	TRBV27	TRBJ2-7	CASRWTSSPYEQYF	TGTGCCAGCAGATGGACTAGTTCGCCCTACGAGCAGTACTTC
TRBD2	.	TRBV5-1	TRBJ2-6	CASSSGTSSGANVLTF	TGCGCCAGCAGCTCCGGGACTAGCTCTGGGGCCAACGTCCTGACTTTC
TRBD2	.	TRBV15	TRBJ2-5	CATSTGLAGNQETQYF	TGTGCCACCAGCACTGGACTAGCGGGGAACCAAGAGACCCAGTACTTC
.	.	TRBV19	TRBJ1-2	CASSMRTTGYGYTF	TGTGCCAGTAGTATGAGGACAACAGGATATGGCTACACCTTC
.	.	TRBV19	TRBJ1-2	CASSFITQGSNYGYTF	TGTGCCAGTAGCTTTATAACACAGGGCTCTAACTATGGCTACACCTTC
.	.	TRBV5-1	TRBJ1-1	CASSLGQQNTEAFF	TGCGCCAGCAGCTTGGGACAGCAGAACACTGAAGCTTTCTTT
.	.	TRBV29-1	TRBJ2-3	CSVEDPAEGTQYF	TGCAGCGTTGAAGATCCGGCCGAGGGTACGCAGTATTTT
TRBD2	.	TRBV4-3	TRBJ2-7	CASSQGTSGSWYEQYF	TGCGCCAGCAGCCAAGGGACTAGCGGGAGTTGGTACGAGCAGTACTTC
.	.	TRBV27	TRBJ2-7	CASRQGRDEQYF	TGTGCCAGCAGACAGGGTAGAGACGAGCAGTACTTC
.	.	TRBV12-5	TRBJ2-4	CASGFYFNDLAKNIQYF	TGTGCTAGTGGTTTTTACTTTAATGATTTAGCCAAAAACATTCAGTACTTC
TRBD2	.	TRBV7-3	TRBJ2-1	CASSLAGGNNEQFF	TGTGCCAGCAGCTTAGCGGGGGGAAACAATGAGCAGTTCTTC
.	.	TRBV6-5	TRBJ2-7	CASKAGSYEQYF	TGTGCCAGCAAAGCGGGCTCCTACGAGCAGTACTTC
TRBD2	.	TRBV13	TRBJ2-1	CASSLWSGGSYNEQFF	TGTGCCAGCAGCTTGTGGAGCGGGGGGTCCTACAATGAGCAGTTCTTC
TRBD2	.	TRBV9	TRBJ2-1	CASSFAGTSIGQFF	TGTGCCAGCAGTTTCGCCGGGACTAGTATTGGGCAGTTCTTC
.	.	TRBV2	TRBJ2-2	CASGPTGTPSGELFF	TGTGCCAGCGGTCCTACCGGGACTCCAAGCGGGGAGCTGTTTTTT